The present T cell receptor beta chain was sequenced within a study of cytomegalovirus exposure and HLA in healthy donors. In germline, CDR1 is SGDLS, CDR2 YYNGEE. The CDR3 sequence is 15 residues long. Trimming removed 1 base from V and 6 bases from J; junction bases left unmatched: 5. Each of the donors was a healthy bone marrow donor. This PCR relied on a set of 60 Vbeta primers and 13 Jbeta primers. Generated by immunoSEQ multiplex PCR, the TCRdb table keeps only in-frame clones and is missing some. This table has some 180,000 clones, 75% to 85% appearing once. Sample: PBMCs. The sequence was collected from a man younger than 35 in good health and CMV-seronegative. The chain links TRBV9 to TRBJ1-5, with 9 bases matching TRBD1. The CDR3 loop reads CASSVSQGAGQPQHF. CDR3 in DNA: TGTGCCAGCAGCGTATCACAGGGGGCCGGTCAGCCCCAGCATTTT.